Presented here are 30 T cell receptor beta chains from one specimen sequenced in a study of T cells in Graves' hyperthyroidism and ophthalmopathy. TCR beta CDR3 regions were amplified from RNA. The TCR CDR3 was amplified in a first-round RT-PCR using the HTBI primer set. MiXCR, run by TCRdb on the multiplex PCR reads, gives a single entry per CDR3 protein. The table includes nearly 600,000 distinct CDR3 sequences, over 12% detected once. Sample: blood. Receptors originate from a young woman with Graves' ophthalmopathy.

This clonotype was counted between two and nine times. The chain joins TRBV5-5 to TRBJ2-1; D is unclear. The CDR3 length is 12 residues. Germline V gene lookup returns CDR1 SGHKS and CDR2 YYEKEE (reference sequence). The germline V and J ends were trimmed by 2 bases and 7 bases, with 7 bases remaining between them. CDR3 protein: CASSFMRNEQFF. Written as DNA, the CDR3 is TGTGCCAGCAGCTTCATGAGAAATGAGCAGTTCTTC.

In this sample, this clonotype turned up once. V usage is TRBV20-1 and J usage is TRBJ2-7; TRBD2 matches at 11 bases. Germline V gives CDR1 DFQATT, CDR2 SNEGSKA (reference sequence). The CDR3 totals 16 residues. V shed 6 bases, J shed 3 bases, and the junction held 13 bases outside the gene matches. CDR3 sequence reads: CSATSRTGLAVYEQYF. CDR3 coding DNA: TGCAGTGCCACTTCTCGGACGGGACTAGCGGTCTACGAGCAGTACTTC.

This clonotype was recorded at least ten times. This chain joins TRBV4-3 and TRBJ1-1; no reliable D call. V lost 0 bases, J lost 3 bases, and 8 bases lay in between. The CDR3 sequence is 14 residues long. Per germline, CDR1 LGHNA and CDR2 YSLEER. The CDR3: CASSQDAAYTEAFF. CDR3 DNA: TGCGCCAGCAGCCAAGATGCGGCCTACACTGAAGCTTTCTTT.

This clonotype appeared many times. This sequence joins TRBV20-1 and TRBJ2-7, with a weak D call TRBD2 (6 bases). Germline loops: CDR1 DFQATT, CDR2 SNEGSKA (reference sequence). V was cut by 4 bases and J by 4 bases, with 20 bases left in between. This CDR3 has 15 amino acids. CDR3 nucleotides: TGCAGTGCTACCAACCCCCCCGGAGGGCGTTACGAGCAGTACTTC. It is translated as CSATNPPGGRYEQYF.

About this clonotype itself: A read error may be the cause here, since a much bigger clone is one base away. This chain uses TRBV27 with TRBJ2-5; tentatively, D is TRBD1 (5 bases). In germline, CDR1 is MNHEY, CDR2 SMNVEV (reference sequence). The CDR3 has 15 residues. The CDR3 region is CVSSLLGRAQGTQYF. The CDR3 bases are TGTGTCAGCAGTTTATTGGGCAGGGCCCAAGGGACCCAGTACTTC.

The table lists this clonotype with many counts. The genes are TRBV13 and TRBJ1-2; 7 bases are shared with TRBD1. This CDR3 is built from 15 residues. The V and J ends lost 1 base and 8 bases, in that order; junction bases with no gene match: 10. Looked up from germline, CDR1 is PRHDT and CDR2 is FYEKMQ (reference sequence). CDR3 sequence: CASSLERDSILGYTF. The CDR3 region has the DNA TGTGCCAGCAGCTTAGAACGGGACAGCATATTGGGCTACACCTTC.

The V call is TRBV20-1, the J call TRBJ2-7; TRBD1 or TRBD2 may be the D gene (5 bases each). CDR1 and CDR2 from the germline V gene are DFQATT and SNEGSKA (reference sequence). The CDR3 consists of 12 residues. V lost 3 bases and J lost 0, with 6 bases in between. The CDR3 here is CSASGASYEQYF. Here the CDR3 DNA reads TGCAGTGCTAGCGGGGCCTCCTACGAGCAGTACTTC.

The CDR3 is CACHLSNLQGRVLNNYGYTF. CDR3 DNA: TGTGCCTGCCACCTATCCAACCTTCAGGGGAGAGTGCTCAATAACTATGGCTACACCTTC. The chain has TRBV30 and TRBJ1-2, with TRBD1 as a possible D gene (6 bases). Trimming cost V 6 bases and J 1 base, with 33 bases left between them. Germline CDR1 GTSNPN, CDR2 SVGIG (reference sequence). This CDR3 is built from 20 residues.

The chain recombines TRBV6-1 with TRBJ2-5, with 8 bases aligning to TRBD2. The ends lost 4 bases at V and 2 bases at J; junction bases unmatched: 12. CDR1 is MNHNS, CDR2 SASEGT, per germline. The CDR3 is 17 amino acids. The CDR3 region has the DNA TGTGCCAGCAGTGGACTAGCGATTATGAAGGGACAAGAGACCCAGTACTTC. Translation gives CASSGLAIMKGQETQYF.

This clonotype has a handful of counts. V is TRBV27 and J is TRBJ2-1; D is unresolved. The CDR3 is 13 amino acids. CDR1 is MNHEY and CDR2 is SMNVEV in the germline V gene (reference sequence). Trimming stripped 3 bases from V and 8 bases from J, with 11 bases between. The CDR3 nucleotides are TGTGCCAGCAGTTTCCTCCGCGACTATGAGCAGTTCTTC. This encodes CASSFLRDYEQFF.

This sequence joins TRBV7-9 and TRBJ2-7; TRBD1 matches at 9 bases. Germline V CDR1 and CDR2: SEHNR, FQNEAQ (reference sequence). The J segment lost 2 bases and the V segment lost 1 base, leaving 9 bases of the junction unmatched. CDR3 length equals 17 residues. CDR3 DNA: TGTGCCAGCAGCTTAGGCCGAGGACAGGGGAAAACCTACGAGCAGTACTTC. It translates to CASSLGRGQGKTYEQYF.

This clonotype has at least ten counts. This chain joins TRBV12-3 or TRBV12-4 and TRBJ2-5; the D gene is possibly TRBD2 (6 bases). This CDR3 comprises 13 residues. The V end was cut by 6 bases, the J end by 1 base, with 9 bases between. Written as DNA, the CDR3 is TGTGCCAGCAGCCCGGGACTCCAAGAGACCCAGTACTTC. Translating it yields CASSPGLQETQYF.

Regarding this clonotype: A read error may explain this, as a much larger clone is one base away. The chain couples TRBV7-3 to TRBJ1-1, with D possibly being TRBD1 (6 bases). The CDR3 totals 14 residues. CDR1 and CDR2 (germline): SGHTA, FQGTGA. The V gene lost 1 base and the J gene lost 5 bases, with 11 bases spanning the gap. CDR3 protein: CASSLSGGRTEAFF. CDR3 DNA sequence: TGTGCCAGCAGCTTAAGTGGGGGGCGAACTGAAGCTTTCTTT.

The sample holds a few counts of this clonotype. The V call is TRBV9, the J call TRBJ2-1; tentatively, D is TRBD1 (6 bases). Trimming removed 3 bases at V and 4 bases at J, with 14 bases between. The CDR3 is 15 residues long. Germline lookup yields CDR1 SGDLS and CDR2 YYNGEE. This CDR3 is CASSASGGDYNEQFF. CDR3 DNA sequence: TGTGCCAGCAGCGCCTCTGGGGGCGATTACAATGAGCAGTTCTTC. Full variable domain (missing parts from reference TRBV9 and TRBJ2-1): DSGVTQTPKHLITATGQRVTLRCSPRSGDLSVYWYQQSLDQGLQFLIQYYNGEERAKGNILERFSAQQFPDLHSELNLSSLELGDSALYFCASSASGGDYNEQFFGPGTRLTVL.

This clonotype was seen more than once but under ten times. J is TRBJ1-6 and V is TRBV6-1; D is undetermined. V shed 1 base and J shed 10 bases, with 14 bases lying between them. The CDR3 is 15 amino acids. From germline, CDR1 is MNHNS and CDR2 SASEGT. CDR3 in amino acids: CASSEDTVRLSPLHF. CDR3 coding DNA: TGTGCCAGCAGTGAAGACACAGTACGTTTATCACCCCTCCACTTT.

In the case of this clonotype: A read error is possible here, since a much larger clone lies one base away. The chain carries TRBV11-3 and TRBJ2-1, with 11 bases fitting TRBD2. The CDR3 has 16 residues. Germline assignment: CDR1 SGHNT and CDR2 YENEEA. The CDR3 sequence is CASSLSTSGRGTERFF. CDR3 DNA: TGTGCCAGCAGTTTATCAACTAGCGGGAGAGGAACTGAGCGGTTCTTC.

In this sample, this clonotype turned up many times. The J gene is TRBJ2-1, the V gene TRBV12-5; D not resolved. This CDR3 has 16 residues. Trimming removed 1 base at V and 7 bases at J, with 17 bases between. Germline V gives CDR1 LGHNT, CDR2 FRNRAP. The CDR3 DNA follows: TGTGCTAGTGGTTTGGGGGCCATGGGCCCGCTGAATGAGCAGTTCTTC. Protein: CASGLGAMGPLNEQFF.

This clonotype was recorded at least ten times. The chain combines TRBV15 with TRBJ2-1; D call uncertain. CDR1 is LNHNV and CDR2 is YYDKDF in the germline V gene (reference sequence). The CDR3 runs to 19 residues. Deletions cut 0 bases from V and 0 bases from J, with 18 bases between. DNA for the CDR3: TGTGCCACCAGCAGAGAGGAATTAGGTGGTGATAGCTCCTACAATGAGCAGTTCTTC. Its translation is CATSREELGGDSSYNEQFF.

There are a few counts of this clonotype. This clone may be a read error of a much larger clone one base away. This chain uses TRBV7-2 with TRBJ2-1; 8 bases match TRBD2. The CDR3 contains 19 residues. Germline CDR1 is SGHTA and CDR2 is FQGNSA. Losses at the gene ends were 6 bases for V and 6 bases for J; bases not matched to a gene: 22. For the CDR3, the DNA is TGTGCCAGCAGTGCTCACGGGGGGGAACTAGTGGGATTTGCCAATGAGCAGTTCTTC. It codes for CASSAHGGELVGFANEQFF.

The table lists this clonotype with many counts. J is TRBJ2-3 and V is TRBV28, with 9 nucleotides matching TRBD1. CDR3 length: 13 residues. CDR1 and CDR2 (germline): MDHEN, SYDVKM. V dropped 8 bases and J dropped 3; count of bases not matched to a gene: 3. The CDR3 loop reads CASRQGGTDTQYF. The CDR3 coding sequence is TGTGCCAGCCGACAGGGGGGGACAGATACGCAGTATTTT.

This clonotype was detected many times. The chain is built from TRBV6-1 and TRBJ1-2, with D uncertain. With 5 bases removed from V and 3 bases from J, the gap between germline ends came to 10 bases. This CDR3 region has 13 residues. Germline V CDR1 and CDR2: MNHNS, SASEGT. CDR3: CASSPEWYYGYTF. The CDR3 nucleotides are TGTGCCAGCAGTCCCGAGTGGTACTATGGCTACACCTTC.

The chain has TRBV20-1 and TRBJ1-6; D unresolved. The V gene's germline CDR1 is DFQATT and CDR2 SNEGSKA (reference sequence). The CDR3 length is 11 residues. The V gene lost 5 bases and the J gene lost 9 bases, with 8 bases spanning the gap. CDR3 protein: CSAPSVSPLHF. The CDR3 DNA is TGCAGTGCTCCATCCGTTTCACCCCTCCACTTT.

In its sample, this clonotype was seen a few times. This chain joins TRBV9 and TRBJ1-2; unclear D gene. CDR1 is SGDLS, CDR2 YYNGEE, per germline. This CDR3 is 14 amino acids long. V lost 3 bases to trimming and J lost 4 bases, with 13 bases between them. CDR3 nucleotides: TGTGCCAGCAGCGCTGGCGGAGGGATCTATGGCTACACCTTC. Protein product: CASSAGGGIYGYTF.

This clonotype was seen at least ten times. The chain combines TRBV30 with TRBJ1-3, with D unresolved. Deletions cut 8 bases from V and 6 bases from J, with 11 bases between. The CDR3 is 11 residues long. Germline V CDR1 and CDR2: GTSNPN, SVGIG (reference sequence). In nucleotides, the CDR3 is TGTGCCCGCGCAGCGTCAAACACCATATATTTT. The encoded protein is CARAASNTIYF.

This clonotype came up many times. V gene TRBV30 combines with J gene TRBJ1-1, with TRBD1 matching 7 bases. V shed 2 bases and J 9 bases; nucleotides not matched to a gene: 9. Germline CDR1 GTSNPN, CDR2 SVGIG (reference sequence). The CDR3 spans 13 residues. The CDR3 nucleotides read TGTGCCTGGAGTCGACAGGGAAGGACTAAAGCTTTCTTT. This gives the protein CAWSRQGRTKAFF.

This clonotype was recorded many times. The chain uses TRBV6-1 and TRBJ1-2; 9 positions agree with TRBD1. Per germline, CDR1 MNHNS and CDR2 SASEGT. This CDR3 region has 16 residues. Trimming at V came to 5 bases and at J to 4 bases, leaving 11 bases not matched to a gene. The CDR3 sequence: CASSSPGQGSGYGYTF. Here the CDR3 DNA reads TGTGCCAGCAGTTCGCCGGGACAGGGATCGGGCTATGGCTACACCTTC.

This clonotype came up many times. The chain links TRBV6-1 to TRBJ1-6; D is unclear. The CDR3 is made up of 13 amino acids. Trimming took 0 bases from V and 11 from J, leaving 8 bases between them. Looked up from germline, CDR1 is MNHNS and CDR2 is SASEGT. Here the CDR3 reads CASSEALGTPLHF. As DNA, the CDR3 is TGTGCCAGCAGTGAAGCGCTGGGGACACCCCTCCACTTT.

This clonotype was seen repeatedly, ten times or more. The chain employs TRBV6-2 or TRBV6-3 and TRBJ2-2; no clear D gene. The CDR3 sequence is 18 residues long. With 6 bases removed from V and 3 bases from J, the gap between germline ends came to 23 bases. Per the germline V gene, CDR1 is MNHEY and CDR2 is SVGEGT. As DNA, the CDR3 is TGTGCCAGCAGAGTCCCGGATGGACGTATTGGGTACACCGGGGAGCTGTTTTTT. Protein product: CASRVPDGRIGYTGELFF.

The chain couples TRBV19 to TRBJ1-2, with D possibly matching TRBD1 (6 bases). The V gene lost 5 bases and the J gene lost 6 bases, with 13 bases spanning the gap. The germline gives CDR1 LNHDA, CDR2 SQIVND (reference sequence). The CDR3 is 13 amino acids. The CDR3 protein is CASSSTGRDGYTF. The CDR3 DNA follows: TGTGCCAGTAGTTCTACAGGGAGGGATGGCTACACCTTC.

Turning to this clonotype: A much larger clone lies one base from this, so it may be a read error. The chain employs TRBV7-8 and TRBJ1-2; D gene uncertain. Per the germline V gene, CDR1 is SGHVS and CDR2 is FQNEAQ. The CDR3 runs to 14 residues. The CDR3 nucleotides read TGTGCCAGCAGCTTAGGTCGTCAGCTCTATAGCTACACCTTC. It encodes CASSLGRQLYSYTF.